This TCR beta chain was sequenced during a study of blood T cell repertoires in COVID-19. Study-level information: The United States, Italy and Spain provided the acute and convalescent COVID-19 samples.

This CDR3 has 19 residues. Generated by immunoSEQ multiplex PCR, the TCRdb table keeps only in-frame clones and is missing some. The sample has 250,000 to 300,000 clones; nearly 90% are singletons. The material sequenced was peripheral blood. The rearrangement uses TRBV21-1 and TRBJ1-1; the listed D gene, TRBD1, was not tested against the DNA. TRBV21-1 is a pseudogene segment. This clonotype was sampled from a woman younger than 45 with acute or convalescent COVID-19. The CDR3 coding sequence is TGTGCCAGCAGCCAAAGAGATCCGGGACAGAGGGGGCCAAGGACTGAAGCTTTCTTT. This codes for CASSQRDPGQRGPRTEAFF.